This T cell receptor (beta chain) stems from a study of human T cells and chemical hapten exposure. Study-level information: The study sensitized with 2% DPC on a roughly 2 cm by roughly 2 cm patch of upper inner arm skin. Upper-back patch tests with 0.01% DPC were read at 6 days.

Time point described: patch test 1, 2 weeks after DPC sensitization. Treatment given: therapeutic diphenylcyclopropenone sensitization with weekly scalp DPC. Points from the study as a whole: Having alopecia, the donors may differ immunologically from healthy people.

The CDR3 spans 14 residues. J was trimmed by 2 bases and V by 8 bases; bases with no gene match: 9. This clonotype was seen a handful of times. Its specificity is not known. TCRdb processed the RACE reads anew with MiXCR; each CDR3 protein has one entry. The table includes 370,000 or so distinct CDR3 sequences, about 4.8% detected once. The specimen comprised whole blood, sampled in connection with sensitization to the hapten diphenylcyclopropenone (DPC). The source of this sequence is a woman in her 50s with alopecia areata. Some clones in this sample may be carry-over from other donors' samples. The V call is TRBV12-3 or TRBV12-4, the J call TRBJ2-7, with 7 bases identical to TRBD1. CDR3 bases: TGTGCCAGCCGCCCCGCCGACAGGGCCTACGAGCAGTACTTC. It codes for CASRPADRAYEQYF.